This TCR beta chain was recorded in a study of T-cell reconstitution after alpha-beta-depleted transplantation in children. The CDR3 length is 17 residues. The germline V and J ends were trimmed by 0 bases and 1 base, with 13 bases remaining between them. Germline V CDR1 and CDR2: MNHEY, SVGAGI. Researchers prepared the TCRbeta library using unique molecular identifiers, the study reports. TCRdb recomputed calls from the PCR reads with MiXCR, one row per CDR3 protein. In the table there are hundreds of thousands of distinct CDR3 sequences, 16% of which are singletons. About this clonotype: Its antigen is undetermined.

Study-level results: Reported findings indicate that, about two months after transplant, alpha-beta T cells came from several hundred expanded clones, which were derived from non-depleted graft cells.

The chain uses TRBV6-5 and TRBJ2-4, with no clear D. The clonotype comes from a boy under two years old who had a stem cell transplant for Wiskott-Aldrich syndrome, so the T cells may come from the graft donor. The sample consisted of PBMCs, mostly from graft donor cells, taken 360 days after TCRalphabeta/CD19-depleted stem cell transplant. This CDR3 is CASSYSISGSAKNIQYF. Written as DNA, the CDR3 is TGTGCCAGCAGTTACTCGATATCTGGGTCGGCCAAAAACATTCAGTACTTC.